This TCR beta chain originates from a study of control samples from healthy donors and cancer patients. Germline CDR1 SGHDN, CDR2 FVKESK. The ends were cut back, 1 base at V and 8 bases at J, with 16 bases in the middle. This CDR3 contains 15 residues. Data came from immunoSEQ multiplex PCR; TCRdb stores just in-frame clones and leaves some out. The sample holds about 130,000 clones, 90% seen once. The V and J genes are TRBV14 and TRBJ2-3, with a weak D call TRBD1 (6 bases). The sample comprised blood. This receptor was identified in a middle-aged man in good health. DNA of the CDR3: TGTGCCAGCAGCCAAGCACAGGGCAGAGGGGGTACGCAGTATTTT. This encodes CASSQAQGRGGTQYF.